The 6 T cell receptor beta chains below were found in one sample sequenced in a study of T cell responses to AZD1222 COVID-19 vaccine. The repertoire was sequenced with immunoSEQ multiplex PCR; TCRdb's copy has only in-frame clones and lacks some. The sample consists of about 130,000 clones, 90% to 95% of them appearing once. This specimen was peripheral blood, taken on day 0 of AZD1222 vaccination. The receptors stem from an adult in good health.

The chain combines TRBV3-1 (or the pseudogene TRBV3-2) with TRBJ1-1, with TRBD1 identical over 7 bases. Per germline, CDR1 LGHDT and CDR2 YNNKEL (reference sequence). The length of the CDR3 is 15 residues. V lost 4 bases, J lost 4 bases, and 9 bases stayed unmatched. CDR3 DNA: TGTGCCAGCAGCCGAAAGGGACAGCCAGGCACTGAAGCTTTCTTT. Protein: CASSRKGQPGTEAFF.

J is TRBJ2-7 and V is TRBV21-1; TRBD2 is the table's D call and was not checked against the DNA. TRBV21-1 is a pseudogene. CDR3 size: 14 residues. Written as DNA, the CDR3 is TGTGCCAGCAGCAAAGGGACTCGGGCCTACGAGCAGTACTTC. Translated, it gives CASSKGTRAYEQYF.

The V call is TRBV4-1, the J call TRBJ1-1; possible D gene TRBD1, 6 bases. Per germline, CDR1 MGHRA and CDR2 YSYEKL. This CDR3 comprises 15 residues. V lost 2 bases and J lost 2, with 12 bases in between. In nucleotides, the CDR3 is TGCGCCAGCAGCCAATTCGGGGGGCGTAACACTGAAGCTTTCTTT. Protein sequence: CASSQFGGRNTEAFF.

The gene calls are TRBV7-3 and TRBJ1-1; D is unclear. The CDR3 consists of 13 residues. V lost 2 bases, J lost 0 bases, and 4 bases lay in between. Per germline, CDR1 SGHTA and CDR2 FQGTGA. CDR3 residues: CASSLVMNTEAFF. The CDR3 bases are TGTGCCAGCAGCTTAGTAATGAACACTGAAGCTTTCTTT. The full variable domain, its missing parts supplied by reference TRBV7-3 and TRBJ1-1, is GAGVSQTPSNKVTEKGKYVELRCDPISGHTALYWYRQSLGQGPEFLIYFQGTGAADDSGLPNDRFFAVRPEGSVSTLKIQRTERGDSAVYLCASSLVMNTEAFFGQGTRLTVV.

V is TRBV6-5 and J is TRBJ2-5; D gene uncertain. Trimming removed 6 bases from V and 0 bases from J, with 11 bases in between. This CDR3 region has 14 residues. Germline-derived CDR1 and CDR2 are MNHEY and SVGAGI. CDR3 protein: CASREKQYQETQYF. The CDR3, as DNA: TGTGCCAGCAGAGAGAAACAGTACCAAGAGACCCAGTACTTC.

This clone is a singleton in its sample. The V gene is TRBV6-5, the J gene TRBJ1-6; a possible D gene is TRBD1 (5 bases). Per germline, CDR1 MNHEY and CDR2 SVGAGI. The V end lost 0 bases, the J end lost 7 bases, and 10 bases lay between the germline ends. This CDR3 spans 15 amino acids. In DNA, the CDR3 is TGTGCCAGCAGTTACTCCGGGGCGCACAATTCACCCCTCCACTTT. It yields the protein CASSYSGAHNSPLHF.